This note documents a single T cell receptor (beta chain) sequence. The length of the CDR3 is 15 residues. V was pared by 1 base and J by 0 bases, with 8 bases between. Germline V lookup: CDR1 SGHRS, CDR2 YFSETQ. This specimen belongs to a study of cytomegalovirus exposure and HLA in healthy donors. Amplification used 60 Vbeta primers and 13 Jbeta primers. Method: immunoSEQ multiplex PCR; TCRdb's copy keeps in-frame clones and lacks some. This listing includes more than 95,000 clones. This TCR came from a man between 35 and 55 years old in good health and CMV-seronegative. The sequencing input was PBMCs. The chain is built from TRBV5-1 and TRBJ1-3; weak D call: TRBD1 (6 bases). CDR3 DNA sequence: TGCGCCAGCAGCTTGACAGGGAACTCTGGAAACACCATATATTTT. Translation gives CASSLTGNSGNTIYF.